This note documents a single T cell receptor beta chain sequence. This sample is drawn from a study of blood T cell repertoires in COVID-19. Across the whole study: Material from acute and convalescent COVID-19 was sourced from the United States, Italy and Spain.

Across under 25 US areas, participants ranged in age from about 18 to 90 years. Clinical history as reported by participants underpinned cohort assignment. Germline CDR1 reads SEHNR; CDR2 reads FQNEAQ (reference sequence). V trimming: 5 bases; J trimming: 2 bases; junction bases outside the gene matches: 9. There are 16 residues in the CDR3. The method was immunoSEQ multiplex PCR; TCRdb's version includes in-frame clones alone and lacks a portion of them. The data show roughly 520,000 clones, approximately 87% seen once. This sequence joins TRBV7-9 and TRBJ1-1; 9 bases align to TRBD1. The material sequenced was PBMCs or T cells enriched from blood (not recorded which). The receptor was isolated from a middle-aged woman who had recovered from COVID-19. In nucleotides, the CDR3 is TGTGCCAGCAGCCCGCAAGACAGGGGGATCAACACTGAAGCTTTCTTT. This encodes CASSPQDRGINTEAFF.